The sequence of this T cell receptor beta chain was determined in a study of cytomegalovirus exposure and HLA in healthy donors. This CDR3 region has 12 residues. Deletions cut 5 bases from V and 7 bases from J, with 11 bases between. Germline V gene lookup returns CDR1 SGHDN and CDR2 FVKESK. The PCR had 60 Vbeta and 13 Jbeta primers. Profiling relied on immunoSEQ multiplex PCR, and the TCRdb table lists in-frame clones only, not all of them. The sample has roughly 290,000 clones; 80% are singletons. Broader study findings: 164 TCR beta chains were listed as cytomegalovirus-associated.

Comments on this clone: The antigen remains unidentified.

The chain combines TRBV14 with TRBJ1-1; a weak D match, TRBD1 (5 bases). This TCR was recovered from a girl aged 2 to 10 in good health and CMV-seronegative. Material for sequencing was PBMCs. In nucleotides, the CDR3 is TGTGCCAGCAGCGCCCGGGGGGGTGAAGCTTTCTTT. Translating gives CASSARGGEAFF.